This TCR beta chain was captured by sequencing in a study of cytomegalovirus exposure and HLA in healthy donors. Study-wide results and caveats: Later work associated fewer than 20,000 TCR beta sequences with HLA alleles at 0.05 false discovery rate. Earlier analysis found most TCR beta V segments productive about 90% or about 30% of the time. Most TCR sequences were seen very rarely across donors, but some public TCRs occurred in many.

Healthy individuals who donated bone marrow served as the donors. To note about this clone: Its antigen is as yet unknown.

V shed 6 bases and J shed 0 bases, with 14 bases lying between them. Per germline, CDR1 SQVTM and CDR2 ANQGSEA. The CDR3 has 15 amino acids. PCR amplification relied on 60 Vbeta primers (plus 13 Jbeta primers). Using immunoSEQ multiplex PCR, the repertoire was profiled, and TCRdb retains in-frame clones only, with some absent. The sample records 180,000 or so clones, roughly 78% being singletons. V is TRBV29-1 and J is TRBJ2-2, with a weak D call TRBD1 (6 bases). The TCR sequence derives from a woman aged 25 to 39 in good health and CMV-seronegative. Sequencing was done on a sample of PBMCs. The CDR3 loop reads CSVRNRETNTGELFF. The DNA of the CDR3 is TGCAGCGTACGCAACAGGGAAACGAACACCGGGGAGCTGTTTTTT.